Each of the 2 T cell receptor beta chains below was sequenced from the same sample in a study of cytomegalovirus exposure and HLA in healthy donors. Both 60 Vbeta primers and 13 Jbeta primers went into the PCR. Assay: immunoSEQ multiplex PCR; the TCRdb copy retains only in-frame clones and omits some. The sample includes around 100,000 clones, 75% to 85% of them seen just once. Sequencing was done on a sample of PBMCs. The receptors here all came from a man younger than 40 in good health and CMV-seropositive.

CDR3 sequence (DNA): TGTGCCAGCAGTCTTACTTTTTGGGGGACACAAGAGACCCAGTACTTC. Translation gives CASSLTFWGTQETQYF. This chain connects TRBV27 to TRBJ2-5; D perhaps matches TRBD1 (6 bases). Germline loops: CDR1 MNHEY, CDR2 SMNVEV (reference sequence). Trimming shortened V by 5 bases and J by 2 bases, and 18 bases separated the two germline ends. The CDR3 covers 16 residues.

This chain connects TRBV10-2 to TRBJ1-5; no definite D call. V dropped 7 bases and J dropped 2 bases, with 9 bases sitting between them. Germline CDR1 reads WSHSY; CDR2 reads SAAADI. This CDR3 has 13 residues. Written as DNA, the CDR3 is TGCGCCAGCAAGGACGGGGGCAATCAGCCCCAGCATTTT. This sequence encodes CASKDGGNQPQHF.